Shown below are 23 T cell receptor beta chains from a single sample sequenced in a study of response to subunit inactivated influenza vaccine. TCRdb recomputed calls from the RT-PCR reads with MiXCR, one row per CDR3 protein. The sample records around 520,000 distinct CDR3 sequences, roughly 10% being singletons. The specimen comprised PBMCs from blood, sampled on the day of vaccination. The receptors shown here come from a man aged 50 or older who received an inactivated influenza vaccine.

The rearrangement links TRBV20-1 to TRBJ2-7, with TRBD2 identical over 9 bases. CDR3 length: 15 amino acids. CDR1 and CDR2 (germline): DFQATT, SNEGSKA (reference sequence). J gave up 2 bases and V 2 bases, and 7 bases lay outside the gene matches. CDR3 DNA sequence: TGCAGTGCTAGAAGGCTAGCGGGAAGCGCCTACGAGCAGTACTTC. Residues: CSARRLAGSAYEQYF.

This chain uses TRBV6-5 with TRBJ1-1; D not certain. CDR1 and CDR2 from the germline V gene are MNHEY and SVGAGI. The V and J ends lost 4 bases and 1 base respectively, with 7 bases between them. The CDR3 is made up of 13 amino acids. The CDR3: CASSSSTNTEAFF. The DNA for the CDR3 is TGTGCCAGCAGTTCTTCCACGAACACTGAAGCTTTCTTT.

The chain carries TRBV12-3 or TRBV12-4 and TRBJ1-2; D ambiguous. The CDR3 contains 15 residues. Trimming stripped 0 bases from V and 0 bases from J, with 8 bases between. CDR3 coding DNA: TGTGCCAGCAGTTTAGCGAAGGCTTCTAACTATGGCTACACCTTC. Protein sequence: CASSLAKASNYGYTF.

This clonotype was found many times. This CDR3 is CASSRAAYEQYF. The CDR3 nucleotides are TGTGCCAGCAGCCGAGCGGCCTACGAGCAGTACTTC. The chain is built from TRBV7-2 and TRBJ2-7, with D possibly matching TRBD2 (5 bases). CDR3 size: 12 residues. V was cut by 5 bases and J by 2 bases, with 7 bases left in between. CDR1 is SGHTA, CDR2 FQGNSA, per germline.

The rearrangement uses TRBV29-1 and TRBJ2-5, with D tentatively TRBD2 (6 bases). The J call is doubtful: the DNA matches TRBJ2-1 better. This CDR3 has 11 amino acids. CDR1 SQVTM and CDR2 ANQGSEA come from the germline V gene. The CDR3 sequence: CSVRTKETQFF. Here the CDR3 DNA reads TGCAGCGTGCGGACTAAAGAGACCCAGTTCTTC.

The chain employs TRBV7-2 and TRBJ2-3; a weak D match, TRBD1 (5 bases). V shed 6 bases and J shed 3 bases, with 13 bases lying between them. Germline CDR1 and CDR2: SGHTA and FQGNSA. This CDR3 is built from 14 residues. CDR3 protein: CASRGHTLTDTQYF. The CDR3 DNA follows: TGTGCCAGCAGGGGGCATACCCTAACAGATACGCAGTATTTT.

This clonotype came up a few times. The chain carries TRBV10-1 and TRBJ2-2; 10 nucleotides align to TRBD1. The germline V gene encodes CDR1 WNHNN and CDR2 SYGVQD (reference sequence). The J segment lost 4 bases and the V segment lost 2 bases, leaving 1 base of the junction unmatched. The CDR3 is 15 amino acids. The CDR3 loop is CASSERTGGTGELFF. CDR3 sequence (DNA): TGCGCCAGCAGTGAGCGGACAGGGGGCACCGGGGAGCTGTTTTTT.

This clonotype came up many times. This chain connects TRBV6-5 to TRBJ2-7; 10 bases are a match to TRBD1. The length of the CDR3 is 15 residues. Germline CDR1 MNHEY, CDR2 SVGAGI. Losses at the gene ends were 0 bases for V and 4 bases for J; bases not matched to a gene: 3. CDR3 in amino acids: CASSYSTGQGYEQYF. Here the CDR3 DNA reads TGTGCCAGCAGTTACTCGACGGGACAGGGGTACGAGCAGTACTTC.

This sequence joins TRBV24-1 and TRBJ2-1; 11 bases map to TRBD2. Germline V CDR1 and CDR2: KGHDR, SFDVKD. The CDR3 is 16 residues long. V lost 3 bases and J lost 7; bases outside the gene matches: 7. This CDR3 is CATSDPTSGGWNEQFF. The CDR3 DNA follows: TGTGCCACCAGTGATCCAACTAGCGGGGGTTGGAATGAGCAGTTCTTC.

The genes are TRBV20-1 and TRBJ2-7; no definite D call. The CDR3 consists of 11 residues. Germline V CDR1 and CDR2: DFQATT, SNEGSKA (reference sequence). Trimming left V 6 bases short and J 3 bases short, with 9 bases between. CDR3 nucleotides: TGCAGTGCCAACATCGTCTACGAGCAGTACTTC. Translated: CSANIVYEQYF.

The chain uses TRBV20-1 and TRBJ1-6; 8 bases align to TRBD1. The germline V gene has CDR1 DFQATT and CDR2 SNEGSKA (reference sequence). The junction had 3 bases not matched to a gene; V was cut back by 1 base and J by 7 bases. This CDR3 comprises 14 residues. The CDR3 nucleotides read TGCAGTGCTAGAGGGACAGGGCAAAATTCACCCCTCCACTTT. This sequence encodes CSARGTGQNSPLHF.

The V and J genes are TRBV11-2 and TRBJ2-7; 8 nucleotides align to TRBD1. This CDR3 spans 16 amino acids. Germline CDR1 SGHAT, CDR2 FQNNGV. Germline trimming cut 6 bases from V and 4 bases from J; bases unmatched to any gene: 14. CDR3 region: CASSYGTGGFVYEQYF. CDR3 DNA sequence: TGTGCCAGCAGTTATGGTACAGGGGGATTCGTTTACGAGCAGTACTTC.

This clonotype occurred many times. This rearrangement joins TRBV5-5 to TRBJ2-7; TRBD2 is a possible D gene (5 bases). The V gene lost 5 bases and the J gene lost 4 bases, with 19 bases spanning the gap. Germline V CDR1 and CDR2: SGHKS, YYEKEE (reference sequence). The CDR3 extends over 15 amino acids. In nucleotides, the CDR3 is TGTGCCAGCAGAGAGGGTCTGGGTCTTGTTTACGAGCAGTACTTC. As protein: CASREGLGLVYEQYF.

V gene TRBV19 combines with J gene TRBJ2-5; the D call may be TRBD1 or TRBD2 (5 bases each). Germline CDR1 and CDR2: LNHDA and SQIVND (reference sequence). Trimming took 2 bases from V and 4 from J, leaving 14 bases between them. The CDR3 runs 15 residues. The CDR3 is CASSIYGGLGETQYF. As DNA, the CDR3 is TGTGCCAGTAGTATATATGGGGGTTTGGGAGAGACCCAGTACTTC.

The CDR3 sequence is CASSTEVGPDTQYF. As DNA, the CDR3 is TGTGCCAGCAGCACAGAAGTGGGCCCAGATACGCAGTATTTT. V gene TRBV7-2 combines with J gene TRBJ2-3; D unclear. Trimming left V 5 bases short and J 4 bases short, with 13 bases between. There are 14 residues in the CDR3. Germline CDR1 is SGHTA and CDR2 is FQGNSA.

This clonotype was found many times. The chain links TRBV20-1 to TRBJ2-3; D may be TRBD1 or TRBD2 (5 bases each). Germline assignment: CDR1 DFQATT and CDR2 SNEGSKA (reference sequence). V was pared by 3 bases and J by 4 bases, with 14 bases between. The CDR3 runs 14 residues. In DNA, the CDR3 is TGCAGTGCTAGGGACTTCCGAGGGGCAGATACGCAGTATTTT. This encodes CSARDFRGADTQYF.

As concerns this clonotype: With a much larger clone just one base away, this may be a read error. J is TRBJ2-7 and V is TRBV28; no firm D call. Trimming pared 2 bases from V and 5 bases from J, leaving 7 bases between. Germline values: CDR1 MDHEN, CDR2 SYDVKM. This CDR3 spans 12 amino acids. CDR3 sequence: CASSLRVDEQYF. CDR3 DNA: TGTGCCAGCAGTTTAAGGGTTGACGAGCAGTACTTC.

The rearrangement links TRBV12-3 or TRBV12-4 to TRBJ2-5, with a tentative D call TRBD2 (6 bases). V lost 1 base to trimming and J lost 7 bases, with 13 bases between them. The CDR3 consists of 14 residues. The CDR3 protein is CASSLGTTRGTQYF. CDR3 bases: TGTGCCAGCAGTTTAGGGACTACCAGAGGGACCCAGTACTTC.

The V gene is TRBV10-2, the J gene TRBJ1-5; TRBD1 is a possible D gene (6 bases). The CDR3 contains 15 residues. Trimming removed 2 bases from V and 3 bases from J, with 11 bases in between. The germline V gene encodes CDR1 WSHSY and CDR2 SAAADI. Written as DNA, the CDR3 is TGCGCCAGCAGTGAGGTTAGGGGGAACAATCAGCCCCAGCATTTT. Amino acids: CASSEVRGNNQPQHF.

V and J are TRBV11-2 and TRBJ2-3; D is possibly TRBD1 or TRBD2 (5 bases each). Trimming shortened V by 1 base and J by 11 bases, and 16 bases separated the two germline ends. Looked up from germline, CDR1 is SGHAT and CDR2 is FQNNGV. The CDR3 has 14 residues. The CDR3 reads CASSLVFPRDLQYF. The CDR3 DNA is TGTGCCAGCAGCTTAGTGTTCCCCCGGGACCTGCAGTATTTT. The full variable domain, its missing parts supplied by reference TRBV11-2 and TRBJ2-3, is EAGVAQSPRYKIIEKRQSVAFWCNPISGHATLYWYQQILGQGPKLLIQFQNNGVVDDSQLPKDRFSAERLKGVDSTLKIQPAKLEDSAVYLCASSLVFPRDLQYFGPGTRLTVL.

This clonotype showed up just a few times. The genes are TRBV7-9 and TRBJ2-1; 8 bases are a match to TRBD1. V was pared by 1 base and J by 4 bases, with 9 bases of the junction left unmatched. Looked up from germline, CDR1 is SEHNR and CDR2 is FQNEAQ (reference sequence). The CDR3 sequence is 17 residues long. CDR3 nucleotide sequence: TGTGCCAGCAGCTTAGAGGCAGGGGGCATGGTGTACAATGAGCAGTTCTTC. Translated: CASSLEAGGMVYNEQFF. Full variable domain (outside the CDR3, taken from reference TRBV7-9 and TRBJ2-1): DTGVSQNPRHKITKRGQNVTFRCDPISEHNRLYWYRQTLGQGPEFLTYFQNEAQLEKSRLLSDRFSAERPKGSFSTLEIQRTEQGDSAMYLCASSLEAGGMVYNEQFFGPGTRLTVL.

This clonotype was seen only a few times. V and J are TRBV10-3 and TRBJ2-2, with D possibly called TRBD1 or TRBD2 (5 bases each). Germline CDR1 is ENHRY and CDR2 is SYGVKD. The CDR3 spans 15 residues. The V gene lost 10 bases and the J gene lost 0 bases, with 15 bases spanning the gap. CDR3 DNA: TGTGCCACCCGGGACGGGGAGACGAACACCGGGGAGCTGTTTTTT. This gives the protein CATRDGETNTGELFF.

The V and J genes are TRBV18 and TRBJ2-7, with D perhaps TRBD1 (5 bases). The germline V gene encodes CDR1 KGHSH and CDR2 LQKENI. This CDR3 is 15 amino acids long. Trimming cost V 0 bases and J 5 bases, with 14 bases left between them. The CDR3 loop is CASSPPTGPLNEQYF. The CDR3 nucleotides are TGTGCCAGCTCACCACCCACAGGTCCCTTAAACGAGCAGTACTTC.